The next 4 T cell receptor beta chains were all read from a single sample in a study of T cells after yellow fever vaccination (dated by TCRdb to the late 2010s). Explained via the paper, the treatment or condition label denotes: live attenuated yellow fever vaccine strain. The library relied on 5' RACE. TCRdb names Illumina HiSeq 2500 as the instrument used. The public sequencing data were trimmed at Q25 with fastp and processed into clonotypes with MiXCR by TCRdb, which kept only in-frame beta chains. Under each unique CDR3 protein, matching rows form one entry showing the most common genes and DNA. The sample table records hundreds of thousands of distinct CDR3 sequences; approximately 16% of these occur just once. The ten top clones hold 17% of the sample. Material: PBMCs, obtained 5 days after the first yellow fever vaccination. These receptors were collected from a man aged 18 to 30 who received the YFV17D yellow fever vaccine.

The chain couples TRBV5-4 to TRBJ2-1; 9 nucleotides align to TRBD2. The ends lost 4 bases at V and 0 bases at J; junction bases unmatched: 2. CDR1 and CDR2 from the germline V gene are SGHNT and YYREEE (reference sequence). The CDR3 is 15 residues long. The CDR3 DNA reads TGTGCCAGCAGCATTAGCGGGGGCTCCTACAATGAGCAGTTCTTC. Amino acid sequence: CASSISGGSYNEQFF.

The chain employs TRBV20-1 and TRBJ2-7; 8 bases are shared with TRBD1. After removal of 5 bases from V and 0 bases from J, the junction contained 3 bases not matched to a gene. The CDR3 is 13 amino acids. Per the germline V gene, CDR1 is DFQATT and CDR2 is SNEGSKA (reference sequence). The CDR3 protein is CSAWTGSSYEQYV. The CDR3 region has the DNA TGCAGTGCTTGGACAGGGAGCTCCTACGAGCAGTACGTC.

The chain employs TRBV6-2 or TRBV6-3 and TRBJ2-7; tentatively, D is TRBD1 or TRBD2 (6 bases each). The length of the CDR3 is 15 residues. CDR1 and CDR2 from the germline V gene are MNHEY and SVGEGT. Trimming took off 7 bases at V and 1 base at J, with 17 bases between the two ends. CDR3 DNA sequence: TGTGCCAGCACGTACAGGGAGGTCGCGTCCTACGAGCAGTACTTC. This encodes CASTYREVASYEQYF.

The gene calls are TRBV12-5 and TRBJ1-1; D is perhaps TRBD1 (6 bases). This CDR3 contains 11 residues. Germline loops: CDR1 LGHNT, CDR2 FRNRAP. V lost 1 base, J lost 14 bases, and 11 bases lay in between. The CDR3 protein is CASGLGDTVFF. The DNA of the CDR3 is TGTGCTAGTGGTTTGGGGGACACGGTGTTCTTT.